The next 4 T cell receptor beta chains were all read from a single sample in a study of molecular identifiers for immune sequencing clone quantification. One entry per CDR3 protein results from TCRdb running MiXCR on the PCR reads. The table shows 300,000 to 400,000 distinct CDR3 sequences, with 24% occurring only once. Sequences were obtained from naive CD8+ T cells from blood, with Jurkat cell RNA spiked in. Described subset: FACS-sorted CD8+CD4-CCR7+CD45RA+ naive T cells. These receptors all come from a human donor in good health. Some libraries in this study had Jurkat cell RNA spiked in.

The CDR3 DNA is TGCGCCAGCTCCGAAGGGGTCCGCACAGATACGCAGTATTTT. The encoded protein is CASSEGVRTDTQYF. The chain couples TRBV4-3 to TRBJ2-3; tentative D call: TRBD1 (5 bases). V lost 8 bases to trimming and J lost 1 base, with 13 bases between them. The CDR3 contains 14 residues. Germline-derived CDR1 and CDR2 are LGHNA and YSLEER.

This clonotype was detected many times. V and J are TRBV9 and TRBJ2-2; TRBD2 agrees at 12 bases. The V gene's germline CDR1 is SGDLS and CDR2 YYNGEE. J lost 1 base, V lost 3 bases, and 7 bases had no gene match. The CDR3 is made up of 18 amino acids. The chain's CDR3 is CASSGEGLAGLNTGELFF. The CDR3 DNA is TGTGCCAGCAGCGGGGAAGGACTAGCGGGACTGAACACCGGGGAGCTGTTTTTT.

This sequence joins TRBV12-3 or TRBV12-4 and TRBJ1-4; the D gene is possibly TRBD1 (5 bases). The V and J ends lost 5 bases and 8 bases respectively, with 18 bases between them. This CDR3 contains 15 residues. CDR3 DNA: TGTGCCAGCAGTAGTACAGGTGGCGCCAGGGAAAAACTGTTTTTT. Encoded protein: CASSSTGGAREKLFF.

The sample holds many counts of this clonotype. The chain couples TRBV7-9 to TRBJ2-7; D gene uncertain. CDR1 and CDR2 (germline): SEHNR, FQNEAQ (reference sequence). V lost 4 bases and J lost 6, with 19 bases in between. The CDR3 totals 15 residues. The CDR3 reads CASSSPRGRAGEQYF. The CDR3 DNA is TGTGCCAGCAGCTCACCCCGAGGACGGGCTGGCGAGCAGTACTTC.